Listed below are T cell receptor beta chains from one sample, sequenced in a study of brain T cells in children with intractable seizures. Profiled with immunoSEQ multiplex PCR; TCRdb holds only in-frame clones, not every one. In the table there are tens of thousands of clones, about 90% of which are singletons. The sequences come from peripheral blood, collected at surgery. Receptor source: a girl aged 2 to 9 with Rasmussen encephalitis and intractable seizures. CDR3s include the opening cysteine and the closing phenylalanine or tryptophan. D genes are given only for firm matches. Not all rows give a size; the values are once, few, many and, for expanded clones, a class.

J gene	V gene	clone size	D gene	CDR3 DNA	CDR3 protein
TRBJ1-3	TRBV30	.	.	TGTGCCTGGAGTGCCGGGCAAATCTCTGGAAACACCATATATTTT	CAWSAGQISGNTIYF
TRBJ2-7	TRBV2	.	TRBD1	TGTGCCAGCAGTGTCTCAGGGGGTACGAACGAGCAGTACTTC	CASSVSGGTNEQYF
TRBJ1-4	TRBV2	.	.	TGTGCCAGCAGAAAGGATAGGATCGGGCATCAATATGAAAAACTGTTTTTT	CASRKDRIGHQYEKLFF
TRBJ1-1	TRBV4-1	.	TRBD1	TGCGCCAGCAGCCCCCCGGACAGGGCTGCTGAAGCTTTCTTT	CASSPPDRAAEAFF
TRBJ2-1	TRBV19	.	TRBD2	TGTGCCAGTAAGCGAGCGGGGGGGCTAGGGAATGAGCAGTTCTTC	CASKRAGGLGNEQFF
TRBJ1-6	TRBV4-1	.	.	TGCGCCAGCAGCCAAGCCTATAATTCACCCCTCCACTTT	CASSQAYNSPLHF
TRBJ1-4	TRBV29-1	.	TRBD1	TGCAGCGTGACCGGGACAGGGGGTATGGAGGAAAAACTGTTTTTT	CSVTGTGGMEEKLFF
TRBJ2-1	TRBV6-5	.	.	TGTGCCAGCAGTAGGTTGCTCTCCTACAATGAGCAGTTCTTC	CASSRLLSYNEQFF
TRBJ2-1	TRBV27	.	.	TGTGCCAGCAGCCTTACAGGGCTAGGCAATGAGCAGTTCTTC	CASSLTGLGNEQFF
TRBJ2-2	TRBV19	.	.	TGTGCCAGTACCATGAGGGGGTCGGTCACCGGGGAGCTGTTTTTT	CASTMRGSVTGELFF
TRBJ1-6	TRBV5-1	.	.	TGCGCCAGCAGAGAGGGAGTTGTTAATTCACCCCTCCACTTT	CASREGVVNSPLHF
TRBJ1-3	TRBV7-8	.	.	TGTGCCAGCAGCCGAGGGCCTTTCCTCTCTGGAAACACCATATATTTT	CASSRGPFLSGNTIYF
TRBJ1-6	TRBV10-2	few	.	TGCGCCAGCAGATCCCAAGGACCCCTTTCTTATAATTCACCCCTCCACTTT	CASRSQGPLSYNSPLHF
TRBJ1-5	TRBV30	many	.	TGTGCCTGGAGTACCCAGGCAAATCAGCCCCAGCATTTT	CAWSTQANQPQHF
TRBJ1-3	TRBV9	once	.	TGTGCCAGCAGCGGAGGAAGAAGCTCTGGAAACACCATATATTTT	CASSGGRSSGNTIYF
TRBJ1-5	TRBV6-1	.	.	TGTGCCAGCAGTGAAGAAAGAGCCTATAGCAATCAGCCCCAGCATTTT	CASSEERAYSNQPQHF
TRBJ1-2	TRBV27	.	.	TGTGCCAGCAGTTCCATAAGTCGTCCGGTAGGCTACACCTTC	CASSSISRPVGYTF
TRBJ2-5	TRBV7-3	.	.	TGTGCCAGCAGCTTAACCGGTAACTGGCAAGAGACCCAGTACTTC	CASSLTGNWQETQYF
TRBJ1-2	TRBV6-5	.	TRBD1	TGTGCCAGCCTGGACAGGAACTATGGCTACACCTTC	CASLDRNYGYTF
TRBJ2-7	TRBV11-2	.	.	TGTGCCAGCAGCTTAGACACGGTGGGCTCCTACGAGCAGTACTTC	CASSLDTVGSYEQYF
TRBJ2-7	TRBV4-1	.	.	TGCGCCAGCAGCCAGGGACGGGCCTCCGAGCAGTACTTC	CASSQGRASEQYF
TRBJ2-2	TRBV7-2	.	.	TGTGCCAGCAGCTTAGTTCGGAACACCGGGGAGCTGTTTTTT	CASSLVRNTGELFF
TRBJ1-2	TRBV7-2	.	.	TGTGCCAGCAGCCCCCCCGGACGGGACGGGGGCTACACCTTC	CASSPPGRDGGYTF
TRBJ1-2	TRBV28	.	.	TGTGCCAGCAGTTTAGGGTCACTTTATAGCTACACCTTC	CASSLGSLYSYTF
TRBJ2-5	TRBV11-3	.	.	TGTGCCAGCAGCTTATTTGTTCAGCATTCTCAGTACTTC	CASSLFVQHSQYF
TRBJ1-1	TRBV5-4	.	.	TGTGCCAGCAGGTTGACCGGGTGGGGCACTGAAGCTTTCTTT	CASRLTGWGTEAFF
TRBJ1-2	TRBV12-5	.	.	TGTGCTAGTGGTTTTGATGGGGTGAGGGGCTACACCTTC	CASGFDGVRGYTF
TRBJ2-3	TRBV6-4	once	TRBD2	TGTGCCAGCAGTGGGCGGGAGACAGATACGCAGTATTTT	CASSGRETDTQYF
TRBJ2-7	TRBV2	.	TRBD1	TGTGCCAGCAGTCCGGGACAGGGCCTCTACGAGCAGTACTTC	CASSPGQGLYEQYF
TRBJ2-7	TRBV7-3	.	.	TGTGCCAGCAGCTCTGGGCCTCAGACTAGCTCCTACGAGCAGTACTTC	CASSSGPQTSSYEQYF
TRBJ2-7	TRBV2	medium-sized	TRBD1	TGTGCCAGCAGCCGGACAGGGAATCAAGCCTACGAGCAGTACTTC	CASSRTGNQAYEQYF
TRBJ1-1	TRBV11-2	.	.	TGTGCCAGCAGCTATTCAGGTCGGCGAGAAGCTTTCTTT	CASSYSGRREAFF
TRBJ2-1	TRBV18	once	TRBD2	TGTGCCAGCTCACCAAGAAGGACTAGCGGGAGGAGCTCCTACAATGAGCAGTTCTTC	CASSPRRTSGRSSYNEQFF
TRBJ1-2	TRBV6-5	.	TRBD1	TGTGCCAGCAGTCGGACAGGGAGGAAGGGCTACACCTTC	CASSRTGRKGYTF
TRBJ2-3	TRBV7-3	.	TRBD2	TGTGCCAGCAGCGCTCAAACTAGCGGAGGCACAGATACGCAGTATTTT	CASSAQTSGGTDTQYF
TRBJ2-7	TRBV11-3	.	.	TGTGCCAGCTCAGCGGGTACAGCCTACGAGCAGTACTTC	CASSAGTAYEQYF
TRBJ2-3	TRBV9	.	.	TGTGCCAGCAGCCCACCGGCACGCAGCACAGATACGCAGTATTTT	CASSPPARSTDTQYF
TRBJ2-1	TRBV5-1	once	.	TGCGCCAGCAGCCAAAGCGGTTGGACCTACAATGAGCAGTTCTTC	CASSQSGWTYNEQFF
TRBJ1-1	TRBV2	.	TRBD1	TGTGCCAGCAGTGAAGGGACAGGGAAAGCTTTCTTT	CASSEGTGKAFF
TRBJ2-3	TRBV6-1	.	TRBD2	TGTGCCAGCAGTGATCTAGCGGGAGGTTTCCCCGATACGCAGTATTTT	CASSDLAGGFPDTQYF
TRBJ2-3	TRBV6-6	.	.	TGTGCCAGCAGGACCCACCTCACAGATACGCAGTATTTT	CASRTHLTDTQYF
TRBJ2-7	TRBV9	.	TRBD2	TGTGCCAGCAGCGTCGGGAGCGGGGGGTCGTCCTACGAGCAGTACTTC	CASSVGSGGSSYEQYF
TRBJ2-1	TRBV4-1	once	.	TGCGCCAGCAGCCAAAGTCTAGCGCTGCCGTTTAATGAGCAGTTCTTC	CASSQSLALPFNEQFF
TRBJ2-1	TRBV7-9	.	.	TGTGCCAGCAGCCCTCCCCAGAACAATGAGCAGTTCTTC	CASSPPQNNEQFF
TRBJ1-2	TRBV3-1/TRBV3-2	.	.	TGTGCCAGCAGCGAATCCGGGACATTCTATGGCTACACCTTC	CASSESGTFYGYTF
TRBJ1-1	TRBV15	once	.	TGTGCCACCAGCAGAGTACCGGCTCTGAACACTGAAGCTTTCTTT	CATSRVPALNTEAFF
TRBJ2-7	TRBV5-4	.	.	TGTGCCAGCAGCTCAGCCTACGAGCAGTACTTC	CASSSAYEQYF
TRBJ2-5	TRBV19	.	.	TGTGCCAGTAGTATTGCAGCCGGAGAGACCCAGTACTTC	CASSIAAGETQYF
TRBJ1-2	TRBV6-5	.	.	TGTGCCAGCAGCCCCCGGGCGCAAGGTGGCTACACCTTC	CASSPRAQGGYTF
TRBJ1-1	TRBV30	.	.	TGTGCCTGGGGACAGAACACTGAAGCTTTCTTT	CAWGQNTEAFF
TRBJ2-1	TRBV2	.	TRBD2	TGTGCCAGCAGTGAAGCCCTAGCGGGGGGGAGGAATGAGCAGTTCTTC	CASSEALAGGRNEQFF
TRBJ1-5	TRBV28	.	.	TGTGCCAGCAGTTATCAAGAGGGCCCGCGGCCCCAGCATTTT	CASSYQEGPRPQHF
TRBJ2-2	TRBV3-1/TRBV3-2	.	TRBD2	TGTGCCAGCAACCGACTAGCGGGAGGGTTTGTCGGGGAGCTGTTTTTT	CASNRLAGGFVGELFF
TRBJ2-7	TRBV27	.	TRBD1	TGTGCCAGCAGTTCCGGACAGGTTGCCTACGAGCAGTACTTC	CASSSGQVAYEQYF
TRBJ2-5	TRBV11-2	.	.	TGTGCCAGCAGCTTAGGGACGAGTAGAGAGACCCAGTACTTC	CASSLGTSRETQYF
TRBJ1-3	TRBV19	.	.	TGTGCCAGTTCCCTCTCTGGAAACACCATATATTTT	CASSLSGNTIYF
TRBJ1-1	TRBV28	.	TRBD1	TGTGCCAGCCTACGGGTAGGGGGCCGAACTGAAGCTTTCTTT	CASLRVGGRTEAFF
TRBJ2-1	TRBV5-6	.	TRBD1	TGTGCCAGCAGCTTAACCGGGACAGGGGTAAATGAGCAGTTCTTC	CASSLTGTGVNEQFF
TRBJ1-6	TRBV6-4	.	TRBD1	TGTGCCAGCAGTGAACGGACAGGGGAACAATCACCCCTCCACTTT	CASSERTGEQSPLHF